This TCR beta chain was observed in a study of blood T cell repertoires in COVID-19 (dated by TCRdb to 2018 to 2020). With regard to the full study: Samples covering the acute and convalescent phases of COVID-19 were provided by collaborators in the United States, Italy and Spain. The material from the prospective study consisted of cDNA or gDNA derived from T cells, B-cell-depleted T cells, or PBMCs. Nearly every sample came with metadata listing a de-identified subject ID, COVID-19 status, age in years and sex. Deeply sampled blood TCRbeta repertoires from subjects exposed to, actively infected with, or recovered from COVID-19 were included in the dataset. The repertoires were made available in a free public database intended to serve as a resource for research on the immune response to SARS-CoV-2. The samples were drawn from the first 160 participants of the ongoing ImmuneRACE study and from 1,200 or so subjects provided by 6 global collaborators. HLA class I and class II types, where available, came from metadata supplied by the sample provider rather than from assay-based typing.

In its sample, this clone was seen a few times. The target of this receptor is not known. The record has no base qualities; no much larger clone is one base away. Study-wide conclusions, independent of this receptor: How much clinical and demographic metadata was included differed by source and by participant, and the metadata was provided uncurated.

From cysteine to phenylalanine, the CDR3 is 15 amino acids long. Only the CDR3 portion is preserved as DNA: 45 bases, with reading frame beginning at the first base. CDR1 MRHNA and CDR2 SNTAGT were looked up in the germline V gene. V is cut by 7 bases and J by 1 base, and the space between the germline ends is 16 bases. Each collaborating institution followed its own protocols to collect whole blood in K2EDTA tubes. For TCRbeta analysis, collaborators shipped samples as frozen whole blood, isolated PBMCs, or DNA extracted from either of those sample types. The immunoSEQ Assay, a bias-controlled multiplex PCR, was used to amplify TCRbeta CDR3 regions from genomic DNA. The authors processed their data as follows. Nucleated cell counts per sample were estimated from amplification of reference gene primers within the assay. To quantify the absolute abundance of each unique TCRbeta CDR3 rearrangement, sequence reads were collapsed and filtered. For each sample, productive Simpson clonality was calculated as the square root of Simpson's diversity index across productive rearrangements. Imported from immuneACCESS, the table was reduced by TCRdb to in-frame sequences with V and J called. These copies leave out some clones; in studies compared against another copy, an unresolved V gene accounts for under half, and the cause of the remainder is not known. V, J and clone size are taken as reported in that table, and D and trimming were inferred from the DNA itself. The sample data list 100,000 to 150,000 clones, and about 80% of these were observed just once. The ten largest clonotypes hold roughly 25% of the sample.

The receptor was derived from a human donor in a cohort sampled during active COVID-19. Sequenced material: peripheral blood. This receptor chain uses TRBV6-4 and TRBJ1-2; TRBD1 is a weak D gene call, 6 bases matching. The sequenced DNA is TGTGCCAGCAAAGAAGGGCCAGGGGTTAACTATGGCTACACCTTC. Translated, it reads CASKEGPGVNYGYTF.